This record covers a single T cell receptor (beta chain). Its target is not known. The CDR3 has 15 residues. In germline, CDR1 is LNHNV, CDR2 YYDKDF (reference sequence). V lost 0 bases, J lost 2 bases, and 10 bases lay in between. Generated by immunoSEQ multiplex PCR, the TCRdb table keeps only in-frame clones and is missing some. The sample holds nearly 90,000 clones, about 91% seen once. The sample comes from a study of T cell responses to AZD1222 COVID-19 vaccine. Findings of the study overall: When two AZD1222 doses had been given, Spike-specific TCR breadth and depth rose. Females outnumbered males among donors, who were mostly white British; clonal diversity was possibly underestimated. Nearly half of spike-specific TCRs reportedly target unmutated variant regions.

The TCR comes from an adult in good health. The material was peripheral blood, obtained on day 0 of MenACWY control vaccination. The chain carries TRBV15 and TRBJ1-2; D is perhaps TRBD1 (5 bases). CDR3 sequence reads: CATSRDLGANYGYTF. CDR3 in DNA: TGTGCCACCAGCAGAGATCTTGGGGCCAACTATGGCTACACCTTC. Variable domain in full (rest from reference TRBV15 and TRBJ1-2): DAMVIQNPRYQVTQFGKPVTLSCSQTLNHNVMYWYQQKSSQAPKLLFHYYDKDFNNEADTPDNFQSRRPNTSFCFLDIRSPGLGDTAMYLCATSRDLGANYGYTFGSGTRLTVV.